This TCR beta chain was retrieved from a study of blood T cells in healthy people across ages. Across the whole study: With template switching, about one barcoded beta molecule was captured per two T cells.

Study-wide results and limits: Using unsorted PBMCs precluded a conclusive naive versus antigen-experienced comparison.

The CDR3 extends over 19 amino acids. Then a second PCR, running about 6 to 12 cycles, was carried out with a sample-barcoded 5' primer and a J-beta primer mix. MiXCR was run by TCRdb on the 5' RACE reads, yielding one entry per CDR3 protein. The table records some 1.4 million distinct CDR3 sequences, 42% of them present only once. Turning to this clonotype: Its antigen is not identified.

What was sequenced was blood. The receptor was isolated from a woman between 18 and 29 years old in good health. The chain recombines TRBV21-1 with TRBJ2-4; the table assigns TRBD1, which was not confirmed against the DNA. The closer fit of TRBJ2-7 to the DNA end suggests the J call may be wrong. TRBV21-1 represents a pseudogene. CDR3 in DNA: TGTGCCGGCAGCATACGAACTGGGACAGCAATAAGCGGGACCTACGAGCAGTACTTC. It specifies CAGSIRTGTAISGTYEQYF.